This T cell receptor beta chain was captured in a study of shared clonotypes between healthy human individuals. Study in general: A donor's plate count was three for CD4 naive and three for CD4 memory; CD8 naive had two and CD8 memory one. The study's findings and limits: Generally, estimated richness proved larger in naive subsets than it did in memory subsets.

The CDR3 sequence is 13 residues long. Germline V gives CDR1 MDHEN, CDR2 SYDVKM. The V end was cut by 8 bases, the J end by 1 base, with 11 bases between. Selected positively for CCR7 and CD45RO-negative, naive CD8 cells excluded terminally differentiated effector memory CD45RA+ cells. Sequencing was performed with immunoSEQ multiplex PCR; in TCRdb, only in-frame clones are kept and a portion is missing. The profile shows a few hundred thousand clones, around 95% of them singletons. As for this clone: Its antigen remains unknown.

Input material: naive CD8+ T cells sorted from blood. The sequence was collected from a woman aged 25 to 39 in good health. The chain couples TRBV28 to TRBJ1-1; D is undetermined. CDR3 sequence reads: CASLRGRNTEAFF. The DNA for the CDR3 is TGTGCCAGCCTTCGCGGGAGGAACACTGAAGCTTTCTTT.